The 30 T cell receptor beta chains given below trace back to one sample, sequenced in a study of T cell repertoires in cytomegalovirus infection. TCRdb processed the reads anew with MiXCR; each CDR3 protein has one entry. The table shows some 170,000 distinct CDR3 sequences, with about 18% occurring only once. Sequencing input: CD8+ T cells from PBMCs. The receptor set was obtained from a human donor in good health (CMV status not recorded). Some clones in this sample may be carry-over from other donors' samples.

This clonotype was observed a handful of times. This chain links TRBV20-1 with TRBJ2-7; 9 bases line up with TRBD2. Trimming at V came to 0 bases and at J to 3 bases, leaving 3 bases not matched to a gene. CDR1 and CDR2 (germline): DFQATT, SNEGSKA (reference sequence). The CDR3 length is 14 residues. CDR3 nucleotide sequence: TGCAGTGCTAGAGAAACTAGCGGGCACTACGAGCAGTACTTC. Its translation: CSARETSGHYEQYF.

This clonotype was recorded at least ten times. The chain joins TRBV7-6 to TRBJ2-1, with TRBD2 matching 14 bases. The CDR3 covers 15 residues. The germline CDR1 and CDR2 sequences are SGHVS and FNYEAQ. The junction had 3 bases not matched to a gene; V was cut back by 5 bases and J by 6 bases. The DNA for the CDR3 is TGTGCCAGCAGCCCCGGACTAGCGGGGGGCAATGAGCAGTTCTTC. This gives the protein CASSPGLAGGNEQFF.

The chain is built from TRBV12-3 or TRBV12-4 and TRBJ1-1; D is unresolved. V lost 6 bases and J 2 bases, leaving 19 bases between the germline ends. The CDR3 totals 16 residues. The CDR3 DNA reads as TGTGCCAGCAGGCTCGTGTTAGATCAACCAAACACTGAAGCTTTCTTT. Translation gives CASRLVLDQPNTEAFF.

This clonotype was counted many times. The rearrangement joins TRBV28 to TRBJ1-1; D is possibly TRBD1 (6 bases). Trimming cost V 5 bases and J 1 base, with 14 bases left between them. This CDR3 has 15 residues. Germline V CDR1 and CDR2: MDHEN, SYDVKM. The CDR3 region has the DNA TGTGCCAGCAGTGCCCGACAGGCGCCGAACACTGAAGCTTTCTTT. Translation: CASSARQAPNTEAFF.

This clonotype showed up just a few times. J is TRBJ1-2 and V is TRBV2, with a possible D match to TRBD1 (6 bases). The germline V gene encodes CDR1 SNHLY and CDR2 FYNNEI. V lost 3 bases to trimming and J lost 2 bases, with 13 bases between them. The CDR3 is 15 residues long. This chain's CDR3 is CASSEWGTPNYGYTF. CDR3 in DNA: TGTGCCAGCAGTGAGTGGGGGACACCGAACTATGGCTACACCTTC.

A few counts support this clonotype. The chain couples TRBV7-8 to TRBJ1-3; possibly TRBD1 for D (6 bases). CDR3 size: 15 residues. Trimming shortened V by 1 base and J by 4 bases, and 11 bases separated the two germline ends. Germline CDR1 reads SGHVS; CDR2 reads FQNEAQ. CDR3 sequence (DNA): TGTGCCAGCAGCTTAGGGACAGTACTCGGAAACACCATATATTTT. As protein: CASSLGTVLGNTIYF.

Concerning this clonotype: The final CDR3 position lacks the conserved phenylalanine or tryptophan, pointing to a likely read error. It is unclear where the CDR3 begins or ends on the DNA, so no DNA is shown, and the CDR3 is as TCRdb lists it. The chain employs TRBV7-2 and TRBJ2-6; the table's D gene call, TRBD2, was not cross checked with the DNA. Germline V gene sequence: CDR1 SGHTA, CDR2 FQGNSA. The CDR3 is made up of 10 amino acids, end residues included. The CDR3 sequence is CASSPTGTSG.

This clonotype was seen a few times. The rearrangement links TRBV12-3 or TRBV12-4 to TRBJ1-1; 9 bases are a match to TRBD1. Trimming cost V 7 bases and J 4 bases; bases outside gene matches: 7. The CDR3 length is 14 residues. CDR3 in DNA: TGTGCCAGCACTCAACTGACAGGGGGCACTGAAGCTTTCTTT. Translation gives CASTQLTGGTEAFF.

This clonotype showed up many times. The CDR3 DNA reads as TGTGCCAGCAGTTCTGTGGGGACAGGGAGTACGAATGAGCAGTTCTTC. As protein: CASSSVGTGSTNEQFF. The chain employs TRBV28 and TRBJ2-1; 9 bases match TRBD1. The CDR3 totals 16 residues. Unmatched junction bases numbered 11, after V lost 4 bases and J lost 7 bases. CDR1 MDHEN and CDR2 SYDVKM come from the germline V gene.

This chain connects TRBV4-1 to TRBJ2-1; a weak D match, TRBD1 (5 bases). Trimming took 1 base from V and 0 from J, leaving 10 bases between them. The CDR3 contains 16 residues. Germline V gene lookup returns CDR1 MGHRA and CDR2 YSYEKL. The chain's CDR3 is CASSQVQASSYNEQFF. CDR3 bases: TGCGCCAGCAGCCAAGTACAGGCAAGCTCCTACAATGAGCAGTTCTTC.

In this sample, this clonotype turned up many times. This rearrangement joins TRBV7-2 to TRBJ1-5; unclear D gene. V was trimmed by 5 bases and J by 3 bases, leaving 11 bases between them. The CDR3 has 14 amino acids. Germline CDR1 and CDR2: SGHTA and FQGNSA. This CDR3 reads CASSQGLINQPQHF. In DNA form, the CDR3 reads TGTGCCAGCAGCCAAGGGCTAATCAATCAGCCCCAGCATTTT.

The chain carries TRBV24-1 and TRBJ2-5; D is perhaps TRBD1 or TRBD2 (5 bases each). Looked up from germline, CDR1 is KGHDR and CDR2 is SFDVKD. There are 15 residues in the CDR3. Trimming cost V 4 bases and J 5 bases, with 16 bases left between them. The CDR3 loop is CATSDPRSREETQYF. The DNA of the CDR3 is TGTGCCACCAGTGACCCAAGGTCCAGGGAGGAGACCCAGTACTTC.

A word on this clonotype: The final CDR3 position lacks the conserved phenylalanine or tryptophan, pointing to a likely read error. The chain employs TRBV7-6 and TRBJ1-1, with D perhaps TRBD1 (5 bases). CDR3 length: 13 amino acids. The germline V and J ends were trimmed by 5 bases and 4 bases, with 11 bases remaining between them. Germline V lookup: CDR1 SGHVS, CDR2 FNYEAQ. The CDR3 here is CASSPPGGTEAFL. The CDR3 nucleotides read TGTGCCAGCAGCCCTCCGGGGGGCACTGAAGCTTTCTTA.

The CDR3 spells CASSALAGGSYNEQFF. In DNA, the CDR3 is TGTGCCAGCAGCGCCTTAGCGGGGGGGTCTTACAATGAGCAGTTCTTC. The V call is TRBV7-9, the J call TRBJ2-1; 11 bases fit TRBD2. The CDR3 contains 16 residues. Germline loops: CDR1 SEHNR, CDR2 FQNEAQ (reference sequence). V was clipped by 5 bases and J by 4 bases; unmatched bases: 7.

This clonotype was recorded at least ten times. The chain links TRBV12-3 or TRBV12-4 to TRBJ2-5; D is uncertain. This CDR3 spans 11 amino acids. Between the trimmed V and J ends, which lost 3 bases and 4 bases, there was a span of 3 bases. The CDR3 loop reads CASSFGETQYF. DNA of the CDR3: TGTGCCAGCAGTTTCGGAGAGACCCAGTACTTC.

V gene TRBV12-3 or TRBV12-4 combines with J gene TRBJ1-2, with D unresolved. The V end was cut by 2 bases, the J end by 4 bases, with 11 bases between. This CDR3 has 14 amino acids. In DNA form, the CDR3 reads TGTGCCAGCAGTTTAAGGGTGATCAGCTATGGCTACACCTTC. Translation: CASSLRVISYGYTF.

The chain has TRBV12-3 or TRBV12-4 and TRBJ2-2; 8 nucleotides match TRBD2. CDR3 length equals 15 residues. With V trimmed by 4 bases and J by 3 bases, 4 bases remained unmatched. CDR3 nucleotides: TGTGCCAGCAGTTCCGGCGGGGGGTACACCGGGGAGCTGTTTTTT. Translated, it gives CASSSGGGYTGELFF.

J is TRBJ2-2 and V is TRBV7-9; D not resolved. Per the germline V gene, CDR1 is SEHNR and CDR2 is FQNEAQ (reference sequence). The CDR3 has 12 residues. V lost 6 bases, J lost 6 bases, and 8 bases lay in between. The CDR3 nucleotides are TGTGCCAGCAGTAGGGATTCCGGGGAGCTGTTTTTT. Its translation: CASSRDSGELFF.

This sequence joins TRBV12-3 or TRBV12-4 and TRBJ2-5, with 11 bases matching TRBD2. Germline trimming cut 6 bases from V and 1 base from J; bases unmatched to any gene: 7. This CDR3 is built from 16 residues. The CDR3 DNA reads TGTGCCAGCAGCCCAGGGACTAGCGGATTCCAAGAGACCCAGTACTTC. This codes for CASSPGTSGFQETQYF.

This clonotype has a count of ten or more. The rearrangement joins TRBV11-2 to TRBJ2-1, with TRBD2 matching over 7 bases. The CDR3 totals 15 residues. After removal of 8 bases from V and 8 bases from J, the junction contained 15 bases not matched to a gene. Germline V gene sequence: CDR1 SGHAT, CDR2 FQNNGV. CDR3: CASSFWGGRLDEQFF. The CDR3 coding sequence is TGTGCCAGCTCTTTTTGGGGGGGTCGTTTAGATGAGCAGTTCTTC.

V and J are TRBV12-3 or TRBV12-4 and TRBJ2-1; D tentatively fits TRBD1 or TRBD2 (6 bases each). Trimming left V 0 bases short and J 7 bases short, with 10 bases between. The CDR3 is 14 amino acids. CDR3: CASSLAVGGNEQFF. Here the CDR3 DNA reads TGTGCCAGCAGTTTAGCGGTAGGGGGGAATGAGCAGTTCTTC.

This clonotype was picked up a small number of times. This rearrangement joins TRBV9 to TRBJ1-1; 7 nucleotides line up with TRBD1. With V trimmed by 0 bases and J by 2 bases, 1 base remained unmatched. The CDR3 is 14 residues long. The germline V gene has CDR1 SGDLS and CDR2 YYNGEE. CDR3: CASSVEGANTEAFF. The CDR3 DNA reads TGTGCCAGCAGCGTAGAGGGGGCCAACACTGAAGCTTTCTTT.

The chain couples TRBV30 to TRBJ1-1, with 9 bases that match TRBD1. There are 17 residues in the CDR3. Looked up from germline, CDR1 is GTSNPN and CDR2 is SVGIG (reference sequence). With 0 bases clipped from V and 4 bases from J, the junction kept 12 bases outside the gene matches. In DNA form, the CDR3 reads TGTGCCTGGAGTGTTCGGCGAGACAGGGGGTCACCCACTGAAGCTTTCTTT. Translating it yields CAWSVRRDRGSPTEAFF.

This clonotype appeared a few times. This rearrangement joins TRBV28 to TRBJ1-2, with TRBD1 identical over 10 bases. The germline V gene encodes CDR1 MDHEN and CDR2 SYDVKM. The CDR3 runs 17 residues. V dropped 6 bases and J dropped 1; count of bases not matched to a gene: 11. The CDR3 is CASSLDRGSTFNYGYTF. In DNA form, the CDR3 reads TGTGCCAGCAGCTTGGACAGGGGGAGTACCTTTAACTATGGCTACACCTTC.

Regarding this clonotype: At one boundary the junction diverges from the germline segment, which might be a read error. This chain uses TRBV7-2 with TRBJ2-1, with D unclear. The CDR3 consists of 13 residues. Germline V gene data show CDR1 as SGHTA and CDR2 as FQGNSA. The CDR3 region is CASRLGWGNEQFF. Here the CDR3 DNA reads TGTGCCAGCAGATTAGGATGGGGAAATGAGCAGTTCTTC.

The V call is TRBV11-2, the J call TRBJ2-7; 8 positions agree with TRBD1. CDR1 and CDR2 (germline): SGHAT, FQNNGV. J was trimmed by 5 bases and V by 3 bases; bases with no gene match: 6. The CDR3 length is 14 residues. CDR3 residues: CASSFRQGWNEQYF. The CDR3 DNA reads as TGTGCCAGCAGCTTCCGACAGGGGTGGAACGAGCAGTACTTC. Together with reference TRBV11-2 and TRBJ2-7, the CDR3 gives the full variable domain: EAGVAQSPRYKIIEKRQSVAFWCNPISGHATLYWYQQILGQGPKLLIQFQNNGVVDDSQLPKDRFSAERLKGVDSTLKIQPAKLEDSAVYLCASSFRQGWNEQYFGPGTRLTVT.

This clonotype was picked up a small number of times. The chain carries TRBV28 and TRBJ2-7; 10 bases are shared with TRBD2. V trimming: 3 bases; J trimming: 3 bases; junction bases outside the gene matches: 5. The CDR3 runs 15 residues. CDR1 MDHEN and CDR2 SYDVKM come from the germline V gene. CDR3: CASSLVSGGFYEQYF. The CDR3, as DNA: TGTGCCAGCAGTTTGGTTAGCGGGGGGTTCTACGAGCAGTACTTC.

This CDR3 is CSAQGTPTGEPYEQYF. CDR3 coding DNA: TGCAGCGCTCAAGGGACACCCACTGGGGAGCCCTACGAGCAGTACTTC. The V call is TRBV29-1, the J call TRBJ2-7; a weak D match, TRBD1 (6 bases). CDR1 is SQVTM, CDR2 ANQGSEA, per germline. The V end was cut by 7 bases, the J end by 2 bases, with 24 bases between. The CDR3 is 16 residues long.

This clonotype occurred a few times. The V call is TRBV27, the J call TRBJ1-4; D might be TRBD1 (5 bases). This CDR3 comprises 16 residues. Germline lookup yields CDR1 MNHEY and CDR2 SMNVEV (reference sequence). V was cut by 5 bases and J by 8 bases, with 21 bases left in between. The CDR3 coding sequence is TGTGCCAGCAGTCAATCAATCAGGGCGGTATGGGAAAAACTGTTTTTT. This translates into CASSQSIRAVWEKLFF.

This clonotype appeared a few times. At one boundary the junction diverges from the germline segment, which might be a read error. The chain uses TRBV2 and TRBJ2-7, with no clear D. Germline CDR1 and CDR2: SNHLY and FYNNEI. The CDR3 has 10 residues. CDR3 residues: CASSESWSAF. The CDR3 DNA reads as TGTGCCAGCAGTGAAAGTTGGTCGGCCTTC.